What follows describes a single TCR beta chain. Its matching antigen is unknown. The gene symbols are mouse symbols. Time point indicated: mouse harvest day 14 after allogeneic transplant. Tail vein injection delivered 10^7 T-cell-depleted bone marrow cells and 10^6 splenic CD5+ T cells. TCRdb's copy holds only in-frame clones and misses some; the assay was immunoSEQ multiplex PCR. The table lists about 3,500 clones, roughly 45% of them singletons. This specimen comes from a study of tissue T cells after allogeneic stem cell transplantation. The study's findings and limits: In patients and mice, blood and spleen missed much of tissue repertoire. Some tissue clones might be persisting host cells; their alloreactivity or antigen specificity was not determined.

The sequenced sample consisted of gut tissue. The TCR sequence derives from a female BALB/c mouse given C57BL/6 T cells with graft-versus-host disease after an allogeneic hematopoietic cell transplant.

The part of the CDR3 DNA that was read is TGTGCAAGCAGCTTACATAACAACCAGGCTCCGCTT. Its translation: CASSLHNNQAPL. Given in full, the CDR3 is CASSLHNNQAPLF. The V gene is TRBV16, the J gene TRBJ1-5; D unclear. The CDR3 goes on 1 residue after the read ends, and that part is filled in from the germline J gene. Trimming stripped 2 bases from V and 0 bases from J, with 2 bases between. CDR3 size: 13 residues. The germline V gene encodes CDR1 SGHSA and CDR2 FRNQAP.